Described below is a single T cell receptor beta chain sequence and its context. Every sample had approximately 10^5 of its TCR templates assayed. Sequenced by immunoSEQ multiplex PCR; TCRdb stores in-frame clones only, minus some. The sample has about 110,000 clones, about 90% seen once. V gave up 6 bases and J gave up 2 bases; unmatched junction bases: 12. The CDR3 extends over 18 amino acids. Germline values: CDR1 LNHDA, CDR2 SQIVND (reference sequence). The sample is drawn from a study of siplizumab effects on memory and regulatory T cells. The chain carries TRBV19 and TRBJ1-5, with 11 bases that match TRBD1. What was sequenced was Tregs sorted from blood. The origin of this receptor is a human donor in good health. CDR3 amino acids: CASRTLWTGGLGNQPQHF. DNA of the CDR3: TGTGCCAGTAGAACTCTTTGGACAGGGGGCTTGGGCAATCAGCCCCAGCATTTT.